This T cell receptor (beta chain) originates from a study of cytomegalovirus exposure and HLA in healthy donors. Primers included in the PCR were 60 Vbeta and 13 Jbeta primers. Sequenced by immunoSEQ multiplex PCR; TCRdb stores in-frame clones only, minus some. Of 80,000 to 100,000 clones listed, around 84% are singletons. This clone came up a few times. The CDR3 totals 12 residues. Germline V gene data show CDR1 as LNHDA and CDR2 as SQIVND (reference sequence). Trimming removed 8 bases from V and 7 bases from J, with 12 bases in between. Sequenced material: PBMCs. This receptor was taken from a human donor in good health. The chain couples TRBV19 to TRBJ1-5, with TRBD1 as a possible D gene (5 bases). DNA of the CDR3: TGTGCCAGTGGCGGGGGATGGCAGCCCCAGCATTTT. This codes for CASGGGWQPQHF.